Listed here are 7 T cell receptor beta chains from one sample, sequenced in a study of regulatory T cells in long-lasting Graves disease. Specified time point: newly diagnosed GD, antithyroid drugs for less than 3 months. PBMCs were the source of the RNA used for TCR sequencing. TCR beta libraries were built with iRepertoire HTBI primers and Arm-PCR of CDR3 regions. One entry per CDR3 protein, called by TCRdb with MiXCR from the multiplex PCR reads. The sample includes 200,000 to 300,000 distinct CDR3 sequences, roughly a fifth seen only once; the top ten take about 14%. Sequencing used peripheral blood mononuclear cells (PBMCs), obtained at new diagnosis, from a patient treated with antithyroid drugs. These TCRs come from a female donor with Graves disease.

This clonotype showed up many times. The V gene is TRBV2, the J gene TRBJ2-5; 9 bases line up with TRBD1. The J segment lost 5 bases and the V segment lost 5 bases, leaving 6 bases of the junction unmatched. This CDR3 has 14 residues. The germline V gene encodes CDR1 SNHLY and CDR2 FYNNEI. CDR3 DNA: TGTGCCAGCAGTTTCACAGGGGGCATGGAGACCCAGTACTTC. Translation gives CASSFTGGMETQYF.

The chain links TRBV3-1 to TRBJ2-2, with 12 bases that match TRBD2. Germline values: CDR1 LGHDT, CDR2 YNNKEL (reference sequence). V was clipped by 2 bases and J by 4 bases; unmatched bases: 2. This CDR3 comprises 16 residues. In DNA form, the CDR3 reads TGTGCCAGCAGCCAACTAGCGGGGGGGCCCACCGGGGAGCTGTTTTTT. Protein: CASSQLAGGPTGELFF.

A word on this clonotype: The junction shows a germline mismatch at one end, possibly a read error. The CDR3 loop reads CSARDPGTGRFF. In DNA, the CDR3 is TGCAGTGCTAGAGATCCCGGGACAGGGAGGTTCTTC. This chain connects TRBV20-1 to TRBJ2-4; 9 nucleotides agree with TRBD1. Germline CDR1 is DFQATT and CDR2 is SNEGSKA (reference sequence). The CDR3 sequence is 12 residues long.

In this sample, this clonotype turned up many times. The chain uses TRBV20-1 and TRBJ2-7; TRBD1 agrees at 8 bases. There are 13 residues in the CDR3. V shed 6 bases and J 2 bases; nucleotides not matched to a gene: 6. CDR1 is DFQATT, CDR2 SNEGSKA, per germline (reference sequence). The CDR3 sequence is CSAVRTGTYEQYF. CDR3 DNA: TGCAGTGCCGTTCGGACAGGGACCTACGAGCAGTACTTC.

This clonotype was picked up many times. The rearrangement links TRBV7-2 to TRBJ1-3; TRBD1 matches at 8 bases. The germline CDR1 and CDR2 sequences are SGHTA and FQGNSA. The length of the CDR3 is 15 residues. Trimming removed 5 bases from V and 7 bases from J; junction bases left unmatched: 10. CDR3 bases: TGTGCCAGCAGCCCCTCAGGGGGCGCTAGGAACACCATATATTTT. This gives the protein CASSPSGGARNTIYF. Supplemented by reference TRBV7-2 and TRBJ1-3, the full variable domain reads GAGVSQSPSNKVTEKGKDVELRCDPISGHTALYWYRQSLGQGLEFLIYFQGNSAPDKSGLPSDRFSAERTGGSVSTLTIQRTQQEDSAVYLCASSPSGGARNTIYFGEGSWLTVV.

This clonotype was recorded a few times. CDR3 sequence (DNA): TGCGCCAGCAGCCCCGCAGGGACGAACACTGAAGCTTTCTTT. Encoded protein: CASSPAGTNTEAFF. The chain recombines TRBV4-1 with TRBJ1-1; TRBD1 is a possible D gene (5 bases). Germline values: CDR1 MGHRA, CDR2 YSYEKL. The CDR3 runs 14 residues. V lost 4 bases, J lost 1 base, and 10 bases lay in between.

This clonotype appeared a few times. The chain recombines TRBV7-2 with TRBJ2-1, with D unresolved. Deletions cut 2 bases from V and 4 bases from J, with 12 bases between. The CDR3 extends over 15 amino acids. Germline values: CDR1 SGHTA, CDR2 FQGNSA. The CDR3 reads CASSLSYGGYNEQFF. The CDR3 coding sequence is TGTGCCAGCAGCTTAAGCTACGGTGGATACAATGAGCAGTTCTTC.